Below, one T cell receptor (beta chain) is given with its context. CDR3 and TCR beta VDJ profiling relied on genomic DNA as the template. TCRdb passed the reads through MiXCR, listing each CDR3 protein once. Among over 200,000 distinct CDR3 sequences listed, roughly 57% were seen once. The data were taken from a study of CD8+CD57+ T cells in acquired aplastic anemia. Study-level background: CD4+ cells from healthy donors averaged roughly 11 million reads.

The germline V gene encodes CDR1 SQVTM and CDR2 ANQGSEA. CDR3 length: 14 amino acids. V shed 1 base, J shed 3 bases, and the junction held 6 bases outside the gene matches. The chain couples TRBV29-1 to TRBJ2-7; TRBD1 agrees at 7 bases. Sequenced material: sorted CD4+, CD8+, or CD8+CD57+ T cells (not recorded which) from PBMCs. This TCR came from a human donor in good health. CDR3: CSVEVSGTDYEQYF. The CDR3 DNA follows: TGCAGCGTTGAAGTTTCCGGGACAGACTACGAGCAGTACTTC.